This record looks at one TCR beta chain sequence and its context. Adults between roughly 18 and 89 years of age took part from about 24 US areas. Which cohort a participant joined came from the clinical history participants gave. Recovered Cohort 3 donors showed two negative PCRs, clearance, or symptom resolution. Assay: immunoSEQ multiplex PCR; the TCRdb copy retains only in-frame clones and omits some. Of over 250,000 clones in the sample, under 90% were seen once. The entry originates in a study of blood T cell repertoires in COVID-19. For the study at large: Spain, Italy and the United States supplied samples that represented acute and convalescent COVID-19.

The sample taken for sequencing was PBMCs or T cells enriched from blood (not recorded which). The TCR was taken from an older woman who had recovered from COVID-19.

CDR3 in amino acids: CAISESKQGARGYTF. CDR3 DNA: TGTGCCATCAGTGAGTCGAAACAGGGGGCGCGGGGCTACACCTTC. V and J are TRBV10-3 and TRBJ1-2; TRBD1 aligns across 9 bases. The V segment lost 0 bases and the J segment 8 bases; nucleotides outside the gene matches: 7. From germline, CDR1 is ENHRY and CDR2 SYGVKD. The CDR3 is made up of 15 amino acids.